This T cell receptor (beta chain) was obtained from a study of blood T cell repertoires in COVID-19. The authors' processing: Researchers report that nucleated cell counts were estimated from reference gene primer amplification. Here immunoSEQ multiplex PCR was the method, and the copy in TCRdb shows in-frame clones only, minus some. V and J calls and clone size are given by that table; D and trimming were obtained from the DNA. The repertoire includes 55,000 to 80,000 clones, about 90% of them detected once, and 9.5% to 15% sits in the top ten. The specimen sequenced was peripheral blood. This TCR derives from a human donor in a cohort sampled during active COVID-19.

The CDR3 region has the DNA TGTGCCAGCAGTGAACCGGGATTAAGCACAGATACGCAGTATTTT. As protein: CASSEPGLSTDTQYF. The V gene is TRBV6-1, the J gene TRBJ2-3, with a possible D match to TRBD2 (5 bases). CDR3 length: 15 residues. In germline, CDR1 is MNHNS, CDR2 SASEGT. Trimming stripped 2 bases from V and 0 bases from J, with 9 bases between.